Below are 4 T cell receptor beta chains sequenced from a single sample in a study of cytomegalovirus exposure and HLA in healthy donors. Vbeta (60) and Jbeta (13) primers were used in the PCR. The assay was immunoSEQ multiplex PCR, and TCRdb's table has in-frame clones only and misses some. The sample has fewer than 100,000 clones; more than 60% are singletons. The sample was PBMCs. All receptors derive from a man in his sixties in good health and CMV-seropositive.

This chain links TRBV5-1 with TRBJ1-6; D possibly corresponds to TRBD1 (5 bases). Germline V CDR1 and CDR2: SGHRS, YFSETQ. Between the trimmed V and J ends, which lost 0 bases and 11 bases, there was a span of 9 bases. The CDR3 covers 13 residues. CDR3 in amino acids: CASSLEGPPPLHF. CDR3 bases: TGCGCCAGCAGCTTGGAGGGGCCCCCACCCCTCCACTTT.

The chain uses TRBV13 and TRBJ2-7; TRBD1 aligns across 8 bases. V dropped 0 bases and J dropped 5; count of bases not matched to a gene: 6. Germline V gene sequence: CDR1 PRHDT, CDR2 FYEKMQ (reference sequence). The CDR3 is made up of 15 amino acids. The CDR3 DNA is TGTGCCAGCAGCTTAGGCGGGGACAGGAGAGACGAGCAGTACTTC. Translated: CASSLGGDRRDEQYF.

The V gene is TRBV4-1, the J gene TRBJ2-5; 9 bases match TRBD1. TRBJ2-7 matches the DNA end more closely, so the J call is doubtful. The CDR3 loop spans 15 amino acids. CDR1 is MGHRA, CDR2 YSYEKL, per germline. CDR3 nucleotide sequence: TGCGCCAGCAGCCCGGGACAGGGAGGCTCCTACGAGCAGTACTTC. Amino acid sequence: CASSPGQGGSYEQYF.

This clone has a handful of counts. The chain links TRBV30 to TRBJ1-5; D not certain. The CDR3 spans 15 residues. Germline loops: CDR1 GTSNPN, CDR2 SVGIG (reference sequence). Trimming cost V 0 bases and J 1 base, with 10 bases left between them. CDR3 in amino acids: CAWSVLGSSNQPQHF. The CDR3 DNA reads TGTGCCTGGAGTGTACTAGGCAGCAGCAATCAGCCCCAGCATTTT. Combining the CDR3 with reference TRBV30 and TRBJ1-5 gives the whole variable domain SQTIHQWPATLVQPVGSPLSLECTVEGTSNPNLYWYRQAAGRGLQLLFYSVGIGQISSEVPQNLSASRPQDRQFILSSKKLLLSDSGFYLCAWSVLGSSNQPQHFGDGTRLSIL.